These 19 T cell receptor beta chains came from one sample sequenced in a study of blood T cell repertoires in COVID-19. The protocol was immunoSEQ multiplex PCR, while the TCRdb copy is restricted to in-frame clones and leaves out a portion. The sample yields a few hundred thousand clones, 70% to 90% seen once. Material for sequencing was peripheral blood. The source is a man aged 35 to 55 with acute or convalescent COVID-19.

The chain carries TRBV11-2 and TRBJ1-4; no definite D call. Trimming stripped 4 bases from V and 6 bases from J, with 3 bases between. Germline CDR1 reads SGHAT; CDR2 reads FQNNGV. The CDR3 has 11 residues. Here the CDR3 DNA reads TGTGCCAGCAGCTCCTATGAAAAACTGTTTTTT. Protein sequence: CASSSYEKLFF.

The CDR3, as DNA: TGTGCCAGCACCCTAGAAGCAGACTACGAGCAGTACTTC. Its translation: CASTLEADYEQYF. The chain combines TRBV2 with TRBJ2-7, with D unresolved. Germline V gene lookup returns CDR1 SNHLY and CDR2 FYNNEI. There are 13 residues in the CDR3. V was clipped by 7 bases and J by 3 bases, with 13 bases between them.

In nucleotides, the CDR3 is TGTGCCAGCAGCCAAGGGCGAGGAGGGTCAGATACGCAGTATTTT. As protein: CASSQGRGGSDTQYF. V and J are TRBV3-1 (or the pseudogene TRBV3-2) and TRBJ2-3, with a possible D match to TRBD2 (6 bases). From germline, CDR1 is LGHDT and CDR2 YNNKEL (reference sequence). Trimming shortened V by 1 base and J by 4 bases, and 12 bases separated the two germline ends. This CDR3 comprises 15 residues.

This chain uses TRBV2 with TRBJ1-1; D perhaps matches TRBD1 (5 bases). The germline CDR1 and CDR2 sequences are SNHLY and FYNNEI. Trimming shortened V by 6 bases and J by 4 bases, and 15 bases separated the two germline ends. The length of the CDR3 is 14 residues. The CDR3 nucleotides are TGTGCCAGCAGCATTTTGACAGTGGGCACTGAAGCTTTCTTT. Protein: CASSILTVGTEAFF.

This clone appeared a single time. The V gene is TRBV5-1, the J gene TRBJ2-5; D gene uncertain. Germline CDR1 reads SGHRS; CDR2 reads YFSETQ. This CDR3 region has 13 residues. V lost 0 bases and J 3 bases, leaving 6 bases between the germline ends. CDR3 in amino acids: CASSLAAEETQYF. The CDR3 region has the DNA TGCGCCAGCAGCTTGGCCGCGGAAGAGACCCAGTACTTC.

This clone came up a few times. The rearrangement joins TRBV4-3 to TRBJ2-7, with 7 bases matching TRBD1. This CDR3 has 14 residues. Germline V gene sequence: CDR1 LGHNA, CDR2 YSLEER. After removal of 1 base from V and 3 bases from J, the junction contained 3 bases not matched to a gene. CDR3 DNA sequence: TGCGCCAGCAGCCAAGGACAGGGTTTCTACGAGCAGTACTTC. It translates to CASSQGQGFYEQYF.

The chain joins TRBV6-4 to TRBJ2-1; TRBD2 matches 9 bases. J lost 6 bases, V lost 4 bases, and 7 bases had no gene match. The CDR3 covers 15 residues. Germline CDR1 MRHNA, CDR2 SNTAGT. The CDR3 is CASSALAGYANEQFF. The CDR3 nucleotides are TGTGCCAGCAGTGCGCTAGCGGGATACGCCAATGAGCAGTTCTTC.

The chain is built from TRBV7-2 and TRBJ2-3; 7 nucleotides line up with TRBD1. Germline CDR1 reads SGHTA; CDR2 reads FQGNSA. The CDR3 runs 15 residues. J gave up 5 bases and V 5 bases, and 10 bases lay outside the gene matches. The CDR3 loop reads CASSPEGTDRDTQYF. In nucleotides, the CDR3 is TGTGCCAGCAGCCCCGAGGGGACAGACAGAGATACGCAGTATTTT.

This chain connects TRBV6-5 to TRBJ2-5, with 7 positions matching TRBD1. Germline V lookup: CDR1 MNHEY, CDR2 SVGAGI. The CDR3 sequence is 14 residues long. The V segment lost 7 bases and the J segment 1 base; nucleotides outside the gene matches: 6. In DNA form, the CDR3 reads TGTGCCAGCACCCGAAGGGACAGCCAAGAGACCCAGTACTTC. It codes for CASTRRDSQETQYF.

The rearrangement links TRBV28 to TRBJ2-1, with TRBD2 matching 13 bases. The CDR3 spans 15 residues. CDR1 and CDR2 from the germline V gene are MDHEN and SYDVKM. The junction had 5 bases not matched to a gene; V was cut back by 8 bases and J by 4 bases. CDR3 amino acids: CASSGTSGEYNEQFF. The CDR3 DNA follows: TGTGCCAGCTCGGGGACTAGCGGGGAATACAATGAGCAGTTCTTC.

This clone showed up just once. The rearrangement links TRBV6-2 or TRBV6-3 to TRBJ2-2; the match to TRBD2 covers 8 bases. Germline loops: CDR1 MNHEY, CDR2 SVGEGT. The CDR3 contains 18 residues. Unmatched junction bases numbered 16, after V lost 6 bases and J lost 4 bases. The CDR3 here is CASSRPRTSPIITGELFF. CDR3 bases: TGTGCCAGCAGCCGTCCACGGACTAGCCCGATCATCACCGGGGAGCTGTTTTTT.

CDR3 sequence (DNA): TGTGCCAGCAGTGAAGCGTTCACTAGCGGATCCTACGAGCAGTACTTC. Translated: CASSEAFTSGSYEQYF. The chain couples TRBV6-1 to TRBJ2-7; 8 bases match TRBD2. CDR1 MNHNS and CDR2 SASEGT come from the germline V gene. With V trimmed by 0 bases and J by 1 base, 5 bases remained unmatched. CDR3 length: 16 amino acids.

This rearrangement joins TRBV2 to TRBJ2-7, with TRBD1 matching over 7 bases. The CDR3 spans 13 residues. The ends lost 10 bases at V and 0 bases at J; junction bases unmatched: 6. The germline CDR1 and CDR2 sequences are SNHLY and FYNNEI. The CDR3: CANSRDSSYEQYF. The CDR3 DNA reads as TGTGCCAACTCCCGGGACAGCTCCTACGAGCAGTACTTC.

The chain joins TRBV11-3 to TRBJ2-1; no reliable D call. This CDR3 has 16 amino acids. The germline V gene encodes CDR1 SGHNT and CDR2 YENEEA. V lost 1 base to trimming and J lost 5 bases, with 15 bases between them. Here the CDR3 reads CASSLGPLESNNEQFF. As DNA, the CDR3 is TGTGCCAGCAGCTTAGGTCCATTAGAATCCAACAATGAGCAGTTCTTC.

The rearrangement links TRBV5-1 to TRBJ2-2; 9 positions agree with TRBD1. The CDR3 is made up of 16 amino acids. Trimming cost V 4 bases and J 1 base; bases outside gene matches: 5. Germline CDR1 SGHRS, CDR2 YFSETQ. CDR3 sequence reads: CASSITGQGNTGELFF. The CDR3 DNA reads TGCGCCAGCAGCATAACGGGACAGGGGAACACCGGGGAGCTGTTTTTT.

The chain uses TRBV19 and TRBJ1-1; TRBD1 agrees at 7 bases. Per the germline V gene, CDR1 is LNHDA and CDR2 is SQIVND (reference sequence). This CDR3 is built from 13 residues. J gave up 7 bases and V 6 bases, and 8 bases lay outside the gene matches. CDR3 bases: TGTGCCAGTAGGATACAGGGGTCTAGTGAAGCTTTCTTT. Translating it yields CASRIQGSSEAFF.

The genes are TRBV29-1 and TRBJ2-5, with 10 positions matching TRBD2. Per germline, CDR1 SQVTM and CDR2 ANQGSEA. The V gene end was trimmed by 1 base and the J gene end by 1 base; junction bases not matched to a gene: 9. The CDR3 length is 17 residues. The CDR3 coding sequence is TGCAGCGTTGAAGGAGGGGCTAGCGGGAGCCCCCAAGAGACCCAGTACTTC. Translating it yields CSVEGGASGSPQETQYF.

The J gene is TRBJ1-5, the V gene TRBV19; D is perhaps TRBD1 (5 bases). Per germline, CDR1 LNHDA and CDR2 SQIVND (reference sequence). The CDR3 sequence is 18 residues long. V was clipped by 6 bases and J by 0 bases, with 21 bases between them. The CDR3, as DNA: TGTGCCAGTAGGAACCCGGCGGGGGGATGGAGTAGCAATCAGCCCCAGCATTTT. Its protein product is CASRNPAGGWSSNQPQHF. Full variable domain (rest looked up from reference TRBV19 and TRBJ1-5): DGGITQSPKYLFRKEGQNVTLSCEQNLNHDAMYWYRQDPGQGLRLIYYSQIVNDFQKGDIAEGYSVSREKKESFPLTVTSAQKNPTAFYLCASRNPAGGWSSNQPQHFGDGTRLSIL.

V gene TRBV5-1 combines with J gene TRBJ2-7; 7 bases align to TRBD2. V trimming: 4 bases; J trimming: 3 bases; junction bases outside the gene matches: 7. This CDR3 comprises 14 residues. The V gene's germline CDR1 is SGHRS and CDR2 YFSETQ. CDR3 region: CASSTPGLFYEQYF. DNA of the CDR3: TGCGCCAGCAGCACACCGGGACTATTCTACGAGCAGTACTTC.